The 17 T cell receptor beta chains below come from one sample, sequenced in a study of cytomegalovirus exposure and HLA in healthy donors (dated by TCRdb to the late 2010s). Libraries came from the immunoSEQ multiplex PCR assay. For the multiplex PCR, a mixture combining 60 forward primers for TCR Vbeta segments and 13 reverse primers for TCR Jbeta segments was used. The table comes from immuneACCESS by way of TCRdb, which keeps in-frame sequences with V and J called. Part of the clones is missing from these tables; in studies checked, under half for an unresolved V gene and the rest for unknown reasons. In this sample the table shows about 300,000 clones, 86% of which occur a single time. The ten largest clones capture roughly 4% of the sample. The source material was PBMCs. These receptors were collected from a man aged 40-50 years in good health and CMV-seropositive.

This chain links TRBV6-5 with TRBJ2-7, with D possibly being TRBD2 (6 bases). Germline V gives CDR1 MNHEY, CDR2 SVGAGI. The CDR3 consists of 13 residues. The V end lost 7 bases, the J end lost 6 bases, and 16 bases lay between the germline ends. The CDR3 DNA follows: TGTGCCAGCATTTCGGGAGTCCTTGGCGAGCAGTACTTC. The encoded protein is CASISGVLGEQYF.

V and J are TRBV11-1 and TRBJ2-1; 9 bases align to TRBD2. The germline V gene encodes CDR1 SGHAT and CDR2 FQDESV (reference sequence). Trimming at V came to 5 bases and at J to 3 bases, leaving 11 bases not matched to a gene. This CDR3 has 17 amino acids. The DNA for the CDR3 is TGTGCCAGCAGCCCTCGTTGGATAGCGGGAGACTACAATGAGCAGTTCTTC. It encodes CASSPRWIAGDYNEQFF.

On this clone itself: Distinct nucleotide sequences in the sample also encode this CDR3. The chain combines TRBV2 with TRBJ2-7; D remains ambiguous. Germline assignment: CDR1 SNHLY and CDR2 FYNNEI. This CDR3 contains 12 residues. V gave up 5 bases and J gave up 1 base, with 6 bases separating them. This CDR3 is CASSPVSYEQYF. CDR3 coding DNA: TGTGCCAGCAGTCCAGTATCCTACGAGCAGTACTTC.

The chain carries TRBV28 and TRBJ2-1; 8 nucleotides align to TRBD2. The ends lost 2 bases at V and 7 bases at J; junction bases unmatched: 4. Per the germline V gene, CDR1 is MDHEN and CDR2 is SYDVKM. The CDR3 sequence is 14 residues long. Here the CDR3 DNA reads TGTGCCAGCAGTTTAGCGGGAGGAGGGAATGAGCAGTTCTTC. Its translation: CASSLAGGGNEQFF.

This clone has a handful of counts. This sequence joins TRBV4-1 and TRBJ2-7; D may be TRBD1 (6 bases). Per the germline V gene, CDR1 is MGHRA and CDR2 is YSYEKL. Deletions cut 4 bases from V and 2 bases from J, with 18 bases between. The CDR3 sequence is 16 residues long. The CDR3, as DNA: TGCGCCAGCAGCCCCTCGACCGGACAGCGAACCTACGAGCAGTACTTC. It specifies CASSPSTGQRTYEQYF.

This clone has more than one count but fewer than ten. The chain employs TRBV5-6 and TRBJ1-1; 10 bases align to TRBD1. The CDR3 runs to 16 residues. The V gene end was trimmed by 4 bases and the J gene end by 0 bases; junction bases not matched to a gene: 6. Germline assignment: CDR1 SGHDT and CDR2 YYEEEE. This chain's CDR3 is CASSPRDRGVNTEAFF. In DNA, the CDR3 is TGTGCCAGCAGCCCCAGGGACAGGGGCGTGAACACTGAAGCTTTCTTT.

The genes are TRBV7-2 and TRBJ2-3; 13 bases line up with TRBD2. This CDR3 spans 15 amino acids. From germline, CDR1 is SGHTA and CDR2 FQGNSA. Trimming cost V 5 bases and J 5 bases; bases outside gene matches: 4. The CDR3 DNA reads as TGTGCCAGCAGCCCCAGGACTAGCGGGAGAGATACGCAGTATTTT. Its protein product is CASSPRTSGRDTQYF.

The rearrangement links TRBV5-4 to TRBJ2-5; tentative D call: TRBD2 (6 bases). V was trimmed by 0 bases and J by 1 base, leaving 13 bases between them. Looked up from germline, CDR1 is SGHNT and CDR2 is YYREEE (reference sequence). This CDR3 comprises 16 residues. The CDR3 loop reads CASSLALGRPQETQYF. In DNA form, the CDR3 reads TGTGCCAGCAGCTTGGCCCTGGGGAGGCCCCAAGAGACCCAGTACTTC.

This chain links TRBV7-3 with TRBJ2-3; 13 bases line up with TRBD2. CDR3 length: 15 amino acids. Looked up from germline, CDR1 is SGHTA and CDR2 is FQGTGA. The trim removed 2 bases at V and 6 bases at J, leaving 2 bases unmatched. CDR3 in DNA: TGTGCCAGCAGCTTAGGGACTAGCGGGAAGGATACGCAGTATTTT. Protein sequence: CASSLGTSGKDTQYF. Variable domain in full (rest from reference TRBV7-3 and TRBJ2-3): GAGVSQTPSNKVTEKGKYVELRCDPISGHTALYWYRQSLGQGPEFLIYFQGTGAADDSGLPNDRFFAVRPEGSVSTLKIQRTERGDSAVYLCASSLGTSGKDTQYFGPGTRLTVL.

On this clone itself: Other DNA sequences in the same sample also yield this CDR3. The rearrangement uses TRBV18 and TRBJ2-7, with 9 bases lining up with TRBD1. CDR1 is KGHSH, CDR2 LQKENI, per germline. The J segment lost 1 base and the V segment lost 0 bases, leaving 1 base of the junction unmatched. The CDR3 covers 15 residues. CDR3 nucleotides: TGTGCCAGCTCACCACCGGGACAGGGATCCTACGAGCAGTACTTC. This codes for CASSPPGQGSYEQYF.

V is TRBV21-1 and J is TRBJ2-7; TRBD1, the table's D call, lacks a check against the DNA. TRBV21-1 is a pseudogene locus. The CDR3 spans 13 residues. The CDR3 DNA follows: TGTGCCAGCAGCCCGACAGGTCCCTACGAGCAGTACTTC. Protein product: CASSPTGPYEQYF.

The chain combines TRBV2 with TRBJ2-3; a possible D gene is TRBD1 (6 bases). Germline CDR1 SNHLY, CDR2 FYNNEI. The CDR3 length is 15 residues. V was clipped by 0 bases and J by 4 bases, with 11 bases between them. The CDR3 bases are TGTGCCAGCAGTGAAGCCCACAGGGTTGCAGATACGCAGTATTTT. It codes for CASSEAHRVADTQYF.

This clone was detected only once. This chain uses TRBV19 with TRBJ2-3; 7 bases are a match to TRBD2. The CDR3 totals 14 residues. V lost 10 bases and J lost 4; bases outside the gene matches: 11. The germline V gene encodes CDR1 LNHDA and CDR2 SQIVND (reference sequence). CDR3: CATSSGGASDTQYF. CDR3 nucleotide sequence: TGTGCCACTAGCTCGGGGGGAGCCTCAGATACGCAGTATTTT.

The chain couples TRBV19 to TRBJ2-1, with TRBD1 matching over 7 bases. The ends lost 2 bases at V and 7 bases at J; junction bases unmatched: 8. The CDR3 length is 15 residues. Looked up from germline, CDR1 is LNHDA and CDR2 is SQIVND (reference sequence). CDR3 nucleotide sequence: TGTGCCAGTAGTATATGGGCAGGGGGAGAGAATGAGCAGTTCTTC. Residues: CASSIWAGGENEQFF.

In this sample, this clone turned up a few times. The chain has TRBV28 and TRBJ1-2, with 9 bases lining up with TRBD1. The V gene's germline CDR1 is MDHEN and CDR2 SYDVKM. With V trimmed by 2 bases and J by 4 bases, 5 bases remained unmatched. The CDR3 is made up of 15 amino acids. The CDR3 reads CASSLPGQGTYGYTF. DNA for the CDR3: TGTGCCAGCAGTTTACCGGGACAGGGTACCTATGGCTACACCTTC.

V is TRBV27 and J is TRBJ2-3; TRBD2 is a possible D gene (5 bases). This CDR3 contains 14 residues. V shed 4 bases and J shed 1 base, with 9 bases lying between them. Per the germline V gene, CDR1 is MNHEY and CDR2 is SMNVEV (reference sequence). The chain's CDR3 is CASSYILGTDTQYF. In DNA, the CDR3 is TGTGCCAGCAGTTATATACTAGGCACAGATACGCAGTATTTT.

The V call is TRBV7-2, the J call TRBJ1-5; 11 bases align to TRBD1. Unmatched junction bases numbered 3, after V lost 1 base and J lost 4 bases. The CDR3 spans 16 residues. Looked up from germline, CDR1 is SGHTA and CDR2 is FQGNSA. In DNA form, the CDR3 reads TGTGCCAGCAGCTTAGTTGGGACAGGGGGGAATCAGCCCCAGCATTTT. It yields the protein CASSLVGTGGNQPQHF.